This T cell receptor beta chain was found in a study of blood T cell repertoires in COVID-19. Study-level information: Nucleic acid was either cDNA or gDNA, and it came from T cells, B-cell-depleted T cells, or PBMCs.

The CDR3 sequence is 11 residues long. Trimming took 4 bases from V and 3 from J, leaving 5 bases between them. Germline CDR1 is SGHNT and CDR2 is YYREEE (reference sequence). This clone appeared a few times. Profiled with immunoSEQ multiplex PCR; TCRdb holds only in-frame clones, not every one. The sample shows some 300,000 clones, approximately 86% of them seen only once. This chain uses TRBV5-4 with TRBJ2-7; D unresolved. The receptor comes from a woman aged 70-85 years with COVID-19, enrolled during active disease. Material for sequencing was peripheral blood. The CDR3 DNA reads TGTGCCAGCAGCGATAGCTACGAGCAGTACTTC. This translates into CASSDSYEQYF. Drawing the rest from reference TRBV5-4 and TRBJ2-7, the complete variable domain is ETGVTQSPTHLIKTRGQQVTLRCSSQSGHNTVSWYQQALGQGPQFIFQYYREEENGRGNFPPRFSGLQFPNYSSELNVNALELDDSALYLCASSDSYEQYFGPGTRLTVT.